This T cell receptor beta chain was recorded in a study of T cell clones after liver transplantation. Study as a whole: TCRbeta sequencing after a pre-transplant mixed lymphocyte reaction identified graft-donor-reactive clones, later tracked in post-transplant blood. Without induction therapy, subjects received standard immunosuppression until 12-24 months post-transplant.

Germline V gene data show CDR1 as MNHNY and CDR2 as SVGAGI (reference sequence). Trimming took off 8 bases at V and 6 bases at J, with 17 bases between the two ends. This CDR3 has 13 amino acids. Turning to this clone: Antigen specificity is unknown.

The protocol was immunoSEQ multiplex PCR, while the TCRdb copy is restricted to in-frame clones and leaves out a portion. The data contain 45,000 to 55,000 clones, less than 85% of them singletons. Study outcomes and limitations: Low donor cell numbers restricted donor-reactive repertoire measurement in a couple of subjects. Graft donor-reactive T cells possibly entered the graft instead of undergoing deletion.

This specimen was CD4+ T cells from blood, taken before liver transplant. The TCR comes from a human donor who received a liver transplant. J is TRBJ2-7 and V is TRBV6-6; TRBD2 might be the D (7 bases). The CDR3 reads CASVGGALGEQYF. For the CDR3, the DNA is TGTGCCAGCGTGGGGGGGGCGTTGGGCGAGCAGTACTTC.